The 4 T cell receptor beta chains reported below all come from one sample, sequenced in a study of cytomegalovirus exposure and HLA in healthy donors. The PCR used 60 Vbeta and 13 Jbeta primers. Sequencing was performed with immunoSEQ multiplex PCR; in TCRdb, only in-frame clones are kept and a portion is missing. The sample has roughly 110,000 clones, more than 60% seen once; the top ten hold around 3.4%. The sequenced material came from PBMCs. The source of these receptors is a man between 60 and 75 years old in good health and CMV-seronegative.

The V and J genes are TRBV10-2 and TRBJ1-5; 7 nucleotides agree with TRBD1. Trimming took 2 bases from V and 6 from J; bases not matched to a gene: 7. The germline V gene has CDR1 WSHSY and CDR2 SAAADI. The CDR3 consists of 15 residues. The CDR3 nucleotides are TGCGCCAGCAGTGAGACAGGGGTAGTGGGTCAGCCCCAGCATTTT. Translating it yields CASSETGVVGQPQHF.

This rearrangement joins TRBV25-1 to TRBJ1-2, with TRBD1 matching 12 bases. The CDR3 is made up of 17 amino acids. Trimming removed 4 bases from V and 2 bases from J; junction bases left unmatched: 8. The V gene's germline CDR1 is MGHDK and CDR2 SYGVNS. The CDR3 bases are TGTGCCAGCAGTGGGGCCGGGACAGGGGGCACAAACTATGGCTACACCTTC. The encoded protein is CASSGAGTGGTNYGYTF.

The table lists this clone with a few counts. The chain carries TRBV19 and TRBJ1-2; D may be TRBD1 (6 bases). Trimming stripped 2 bases from V and 9 bases from J, with 19 bases between. The CDR3 runs to 15 residues. Germline V gives CDR1 LNHDA, CDR2 SQIVND (reference sequence). The CDR3 DNA reads as TGTGCCAGTAGTATACGGGGGGGACAAAGTGGGAGCTACACCTTC. Its protein is CASSIRGGQSGSYTF.

The rearrangement uses TRBV7-7 and TRBJ2-5; TRBD1 matches at 7 bases. Germline CDR1 and CDR2: SSHAT and FNYEAQ (reference sequence). This CDR3 has 14 amino acids. V trimming: 1 base; J trimming: 5 bases; junction bases outside the gene matches: 4. The CDR3: CASSLDRGGETQYF. CDR3 bases: TGTGCCAGCAGCTTAGACAGGGGCGGGGAGACCCAGTACTTC.